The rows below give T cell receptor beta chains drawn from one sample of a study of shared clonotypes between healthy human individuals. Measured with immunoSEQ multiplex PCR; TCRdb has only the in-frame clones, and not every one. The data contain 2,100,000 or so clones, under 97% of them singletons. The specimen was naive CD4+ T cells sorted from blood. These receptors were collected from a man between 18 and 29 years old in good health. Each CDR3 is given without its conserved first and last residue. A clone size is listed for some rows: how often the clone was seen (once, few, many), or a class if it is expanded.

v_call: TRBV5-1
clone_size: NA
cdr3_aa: ASSFSSDKYEQY

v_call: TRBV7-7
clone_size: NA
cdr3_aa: ASSKTPVLAGWNTGELF

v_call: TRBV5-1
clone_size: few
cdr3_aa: ASSLEGGGNQPQH

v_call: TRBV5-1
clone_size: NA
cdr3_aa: ASSVDGFNQPQH

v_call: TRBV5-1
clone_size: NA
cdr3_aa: ASSPGGRNTGELF

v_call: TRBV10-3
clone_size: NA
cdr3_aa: AITGALNTEAF

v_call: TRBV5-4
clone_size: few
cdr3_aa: ASSLWESPLH

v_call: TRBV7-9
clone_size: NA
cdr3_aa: ASSTRGDVNEKLF

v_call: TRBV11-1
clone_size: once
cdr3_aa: ASSLAFLGERPDTQY

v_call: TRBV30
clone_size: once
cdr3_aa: AWRDRAYEQY

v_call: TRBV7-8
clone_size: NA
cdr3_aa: ASSLLGEGNYEQY

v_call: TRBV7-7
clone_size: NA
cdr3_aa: ASSEDRGRLETQY

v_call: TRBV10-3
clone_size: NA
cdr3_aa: AISGRQRWTDEQY

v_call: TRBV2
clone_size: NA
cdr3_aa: ASSAGLAGGNEQF

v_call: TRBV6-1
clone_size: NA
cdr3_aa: ASSRAPDYGYT

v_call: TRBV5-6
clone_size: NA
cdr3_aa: ASSRKGKGTGELF

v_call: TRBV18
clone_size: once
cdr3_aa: ASSPQGAGSYEQY

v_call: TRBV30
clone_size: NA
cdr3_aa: ACQPGSPSVYEQY

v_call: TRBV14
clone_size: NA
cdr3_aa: ASSQSKRQVGDTGELF

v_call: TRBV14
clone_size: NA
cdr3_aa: ASSQLGYSYNEQF

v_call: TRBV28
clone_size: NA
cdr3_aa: ASSVAGTHGVQY

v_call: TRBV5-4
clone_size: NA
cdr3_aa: AKMDEQY

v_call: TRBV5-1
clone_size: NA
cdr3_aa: ASSLESGINTEAF

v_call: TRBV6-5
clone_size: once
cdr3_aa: ASSYSSSGYEQY

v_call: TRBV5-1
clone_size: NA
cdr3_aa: ASSLAPGAYEQY

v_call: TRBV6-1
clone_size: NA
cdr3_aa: ASSEAGWTGLYEQY

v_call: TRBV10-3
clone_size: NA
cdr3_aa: AISEGQWNEQY

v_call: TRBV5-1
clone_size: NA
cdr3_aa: ASSLASGNTIY

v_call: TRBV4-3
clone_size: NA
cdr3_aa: ASSQDLVSGGAGRNTQY

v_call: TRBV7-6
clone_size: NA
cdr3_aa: ASSLLAGGATGELF

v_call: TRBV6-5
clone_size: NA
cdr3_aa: ASSRGNGYT

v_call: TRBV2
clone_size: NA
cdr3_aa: ASVRGTGTDTQY

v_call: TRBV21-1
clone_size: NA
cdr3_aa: ASSKALSTGLSYEQY

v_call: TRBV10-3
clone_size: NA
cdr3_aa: AISRTSGIDEQF

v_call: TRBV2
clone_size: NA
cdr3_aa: ASRRAGIYNEQF

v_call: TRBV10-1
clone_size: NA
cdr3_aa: ASSLHGGGSTDTQY

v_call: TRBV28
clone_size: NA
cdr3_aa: ASSSGTSGRAGGDTQY

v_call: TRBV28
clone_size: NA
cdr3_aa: ASNSRGTEAF

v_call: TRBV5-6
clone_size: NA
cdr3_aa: ASSVNTEAF

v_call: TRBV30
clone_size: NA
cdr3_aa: AWSDSFWAEYH

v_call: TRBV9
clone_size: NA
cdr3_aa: ASSVVHGDTQY

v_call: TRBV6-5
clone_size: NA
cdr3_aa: ASSYRSFDTEAF

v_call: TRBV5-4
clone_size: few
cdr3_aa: ASSLKEGAGGYT

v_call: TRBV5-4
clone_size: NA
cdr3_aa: ASSPSSGRDTEAF

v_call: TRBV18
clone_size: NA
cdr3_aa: ASSPLAGPYGYT

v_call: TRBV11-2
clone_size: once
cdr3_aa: ASSRTPSGSPLH

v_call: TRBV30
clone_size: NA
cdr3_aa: ARRAQAGNTIY

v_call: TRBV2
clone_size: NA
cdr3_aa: ASRRTSTNEKLF